The rows below give T cell receptor beta chains drawn from one sample of a study of blood T cell repertoires in COVID-19. Here immunoSEQ multiplex PCR was the method, and the copy in TCRdb shows in-frame clones only, minus some. The table includes under 95,000 clones, approximately 90% detected once. The sample comprised peripheral blood. These TCRs come from a man aged 55-75 years with acute or convalescent COVID-19. CDR3s include the opening cysteine and the closing phenylalanine or tryptophan. A D gene is named only where the DNA matches it firmly. The size entry is marked missing in some rows and otherwise reads once, few, many or a size class.

v_gene	len	d_gene	j_gene	abundance	CDR3nt	CDR3aa
TRBV5-1	14	.	TRBJ2-1	.	TGCGCCAGCAGCACCCCTAGGGGGGGGAATGAGCAGTTCTTC	CASSTPRGGNEQFF
TRBV2	13	.	TRBJ1-1	.	TGTGCCAGCAAGGAAGGGAGGAACACTGAAGCTTTCTTT	CASKEGRNTEAFF
TRBV5-4	15	.	TRBJ2-7	few	TGTGCCAGCAGCATCCAGGGGCCCCTTAGCTACGAGCAGTACTTC	CASSIQGPLSYEQYF
TRBV12-3/TRBV12-4	13	.	TRBJ2-7	.	TGTGCCAGCAGTCGCCCAGGGGCCTACGAGCAGTACTTC	CASSRPGAYEQYF
TRBV6-2/TRBV6-3	14	.	TRBJ2-7	.	TGTGCCAGCAGCCCTCTCGGGGGTGCCTACGAGCAGTACTTC	CASSPLGGAYEQYF
TRBV5-4	15	TRBD1	TRBJ1-5	.	TGTGCCAGCAGCTTGGGACAGGGTATCAATCAGCCCCAGCATTTT	CASSLGQGINQPQHF
TRBV27	15	.	TRBJ2-7	.	TGTGCCAGCAGTTTAGGCCCGCGGGGAGGCTACGAGCAGTACTTC	CASSLGPRGGYEQYF
TRBV7-8	16	.	TRBJ1-1	.	TGTGCCAGCAGCTTACAGGGTGGCACAACGAACACTGAAGCTTTCTTT	CASSLQGGTTNTEAFF
TRBV5-8	15	.	TRBJ1-3	.	TGTGCCAGCAGCTTTACGGTCCTCTCTGGAAACACCATATATTTT	CASSFTVLSGNTIYF
TRBV23-1	15	TRBD1	TRBJ2-3	once	TGCGCCAGCAGTCAATTGCCAGGGGGCGCAGATACGCAGTATTTT	CASSQLPGGADTQYF
TRBV24-1	10	.	TRBJ2-7	.	TGTGCCACCGGAGCGGGCGAGCAGTACTTC	CATGAGEQYF
TRBV6-6	14	TRBD1	TRBJ2-3	.	TGTGCCAGCGGGGACAGGGGAGCCACAGATACGCAGTATTTT	CASGDRGATDTQYF
TRBV27	13	.	TRBJ1-5	.	TGTGCCAGCAGTTGGGGGGGCAATCAGCCCCAGCATTTT	CASSWGGNQPQHF
TRBV7-9	13	.	TRBJ1-1	.	TGTGCCAGCAGCCCATTGGGAGGAACTGAAGCTTTCTTT	CASSPLGGTEAFF
TRBV24-1	15	TRBD1	TRBJ2-7	few	TGTGCCACCAGTGCCACCGGGACAGGGTTCTACGAGCAGTACTTC	CATSATGTGFYEQYF
TRBV4-3	14	.	TRBJ1-2	few	TGCGCCAGCAGCCAAGACAGGAACCCCTATGGCTACACCTTC	CASSQDRNPYGYTF
TRBV6-6	14	TRBD2	TRBJ2-5	.	TGTGCCAGCAGTTTAGCGGGGAACCAAGAGACCCAGTACTTC	CASSLAGNQETQYF
TRBV5-1	17	TRBD2	TRBJ2-5	.	TGCGCCAGCAGCTTTCGGACTAGCGGGGGTGTACAAGAGACCCAGTACTTC	CASSFRTSGGVQETQYF
TRBV7-2	15	.	TRBJ1-1	.	TGTGCCAGCAGCTTAGTTATGGGCCGCACCTCTGAAGCTTTCTTT	CASSLVMGRTSEAFF
TRBV7-8	16	.	TRBJ2-7	.	TGTGCCAGCAGCTTAGCCCCAGTCGGACAGTCCTACGAGCAGTACTTC	CASSLAPVGQSYEQYF
TRBV4-3	14	.	TRBJ1-1	.	TGCGCCAGCAGCCATCTCCAGGGGAACACTGAAGCTTTCTTT	CASSHLQGNTEAFF
TRBV19	16	TRBD1	TRBJ1-1	.	TGTGCCAGTAGTATAGACCAGACAGGGTTCGGCACTGAAGCTTTCTTT	CASSIDQTGFGTEAFF
TRBV27	11	.	TRBJ1-1	.	TGTGCCAGCAGCCGGGACAACGAAGCTTTCTTT	CASSRDNEAFF
TRBV9	14	.	TRBJ1-2	.	TGTGCCAGCAGCGGTACAGGAGAATTTTATGGCTACACCTTC	CASSGTGEFYGYTF
TRBV7-2	13	.	TRBJ1-1	.	TGTGCCAGCAGCCCCCACAAGAACACTGAAGCTTTCTTT	CASSPHKNTEAFF
TRBV27	14	TRBD1	TRBJ2-5	.	TGTGCCAGCAGTTTAGGGACAGGCGGGGAGACCCAGTACTTC	CASSLGTGGETQYF
TRBV9	14	.	TRBJ1-1	.	TGTGCCAGCAGCGTCGCCAGCGGAGGAACTGAAGCTTTCTTT	CASSVASGGTEAFF
TRBV27	13	.	TRBJ1-5	.	TGTGCCAGCAGTACATACAGGGCTCAGCCCCAGCATTTT	CASSTYRAQPQHF
TRBV5-1	15	TRBD1	TRBJ1-3	few	TGCGCCAGCAGCCCCGGGGACAGCTCTGGAAACACCATATATTTT	CASSPGDSSGNTIYF
TRBV13	14	TRBD1	TRBJ2-7	once	TGTGCCAGCAGCCAGGGGGACAGCTCCTACGAGCAGTACTTC	CASSQGDSSYEQYF
TRBV6-1	12	.	TRBJ2-1	.	TGTGCCAGCAGTGAAACAGTCAATGAGCAGTTCTTC	CASSETVNEQFF
TRBV12-5	15	TRBD1	TRBJ1-5	.	TGTGCTAGTGGCCCCTCAGGGGGCTCGGGTCAGCCCCAGCATTTT	CASGPSGGSGQPQHF
TRBV7-2	16	TRBD1	TRBJ1-1	.	TGTGCCAGCAGCCTTAGACCGGGGGACAGTTACACTGAAGCTTTCTTT	CASSLRPGDSYTEAFF
TRBV4-2	16	TRBD1	TRBJ1-2	.	TGTGCCAGCAGCCAAGAGTTGACAGGGAAGGTGGATGGCTACACCTTC	CASSQELTGKVDGYTF
TRBV19	16	.	TRBJ1-2	.	TGTGCCAGTAGTTCAAATGCTATGGGAGGACCGCGAGGCTACACCTTC	CASSSNAMGGPRGYTF
TRBV6-6	16	TRBD2	TRBJ2-5	.	TGTGCCAGCAGCTCTCCTACTACCGGGACTAGCGGGGGGGCTTACTTC	CASSSPTTGTSGGAYF
TRBV6-2/TRBV6-3	12	TRBD1	TRBJ1-1	.	TGTGCCAGCAGCTGGGACAGGCAGGAAGCTTTCTTT	CASSWDRQEAFF
TRBV7-2	15	TRBD2	TRBJ2-7	once	TGTGCCAGCAGCACCACAGGACTAGCATCGAACGAGCAGTACTTC	CASSTTGLASNEQYF
TRBV12-3/TRBV12-4	12	TRBD1	TRBJ1-1	.	TGTGCCAGCAGTTTAGGGACAGGGTACGCTTTCTTT	CASSLGTGYAFF
TRBV7-2	15	TRBD1	TRBJ1-5	.	TGTGCCAGCAGCTTAGACGCAGGGGGCCATCAGCCCCAGCATTTT	CASSLDAGGHQPQHF
TRBV12-3/TRBV12-4	11	.	TRBJ1-1	.	TGTGCCAGCAGAATGGGGGGTGCAGCTTTCTTT	CASRMGGAAFF
TRBV18	15	.	TRBJ2-4	.	TGTGCCAGCTCACCACCGTCGTTGGCCAAAAACATTCAGTACTTC	CASSPPSLAKNIQYF
TRBV4-2	18	.	TRBJ1-5	.	TGTGCCAGCAGCCAAGATAGCGGGGCCGGGTATAGCAATCAGCCCCAGCATTTT	CASSQDSGAGYSNQPQHF
TRBV19	14	.	TRBJ1-2	.	TGTGCCAGTAGCAACCCTTTCGGGAGGGGTGGCTACACCTTC	CASSNPFGRGGYTF
TRBV15	15	TRBD2	TRBJ2-1	.	TGTGCCACCAGCACTGGTGTAGCGGGGGGAGGGGAGCAGTTCTTC	CATSTGVAGGGEQFF
TRBV5-5	15	.	TRBJ1-2	.	TGTGCCAGCAGCCCGAACTCTCGGGGGTTAGTGGGCTACACCTTC	CASSPNSRGLVGYTF
TRBV6-4	13	.	TRBJ1-6	.	TGTGCCAGCAGTGTGACAGATAATTCACCCCTCCACTTT	CASSVTDNSPLHF
TRBV7-8	16	TRBD1	TRBJ2-5	.	TGTGCCACCTCCAGCGCGGGGACAGGGCAGCCTGAGACCCAGTACTTC	CATSSAGTGQPETQYF
TRBV30	17	.	TRBJ1-3	.	TGTGCCTGGAGCCTAGGCGTAGGGGTCACCTCTGGAAACACCATATATTTT	CAWSLGVGVTSGNTIYF
TRBV18	13	.	TRBJ1-2	.	TGTGCCAGCTCACGAGAAGCTAACTATGGCTACACCTTC	CASSREANYGYTF
TRBV12-3/TRBV12-4	12	.	TRBJ1-1	.	TGTGCCAGCAGTTTGGCGGATACTGAAGCTTTCTTT	CASSLADTEAFF
TRBV3-1/TRBV3-2	13	.	TRBJ2-7	.	TGTGCCAGCAGCCTAAGACGAGGGTACGAGCAGTACTTC	CASSLRRGYEQYF
TRBV15	14	.	TRBJ1-5	few	TGTGCCACCAGCGAGGGCTTTAGCAATCAGCCCCAGCATTTT	CATSEGFSNQPQHF